One and the same sample provided the 8 T cell receptor beta chains below, sequenced in a study of T cell changes during pregnancy in multiple sclerosis. Libraries were prepared by immunoSEQ multiplex PCR; TCRdb keeps only in-frame clonotypes and omits some of them. The table has under 50,000 clones, less than 95% seen once. Sequenced here: CD8+ T cells from peripheral blood mononuclear cells, sampled in the second trimester of pregnancy. The receptors derive from a female donor with multiple sclerosis, enrolled in a pregnancy study.

This chain links TRBV21-1 with TRBJ1-5; the table's TRBD1 call for D was not verified on the DNA. TRBV21-1 is described as a pseudogene. The CDR3 spans 16 residues. The CDR3 spells CASSNGRGQEDQPQHF. The CDR3 coding sequence is TGTGCCAGCAGCAACGGGCGGGGACAGGAGGATCAGCCCCAGCATTTT.

V gene TRBV7-9 combines with J gene TRBJ1-2; D is undetermined. This CDR3 has 14 residues. Per germline, CDR1 SEHNR and CDR2 FQNEAQ (reference sequence). V was clipped by 7 bases and J by 1 base, with 13 bases between them. The CDR3 is CASTSDGDNYGYTF. The CDR3, as DNA: TGTGCCAGCACCTCGGACGGGGATAACTATGGCTACACCTTC. The full variable domain, in which reference TRBV7-9 and TRBJ1-2 provide the parts outside the CDR3, is DTGVSQNPRHKITKRGQNVTFRCDPISEHNRLYWYRQTLGQGPEFLTYFQNEAQLEKSRLLSDRFSAERPKGSFSTLEIQRTEQGDSAMYLCASTSDGDNYGYTFGSGTRLTVV.

The V gene is TRBV5-5, the J gene TRBJ1-5; D not resolved. The V gene's germline CDR1 is SGHKS and CDR2 YYEKEE (reference sequence). The V and J ends lost 4 bases and 0 bases respectively, with 11 bases between them. The CDR3 sequence is 15 residues long. The CDR3 sequence: CASSPGEYSNQPQHF. CDR3 sequence (DNA): TGTGCCAGCAGCCCCGGAGAATATAGCAATCAGCCCCAGCATTTT. Full variable domain (rest looked up from reference TRBV5-5 and TRBJ1-5): DAGVTQSPTHLIKTRGQQVTLRCSPISGHKSVSWYQQVLGQGPQFIFQYYEKEERGRGNFPDRFSARQFPNYSSELNVNALLLGDSALYLCASSPGEYSNQPQHFGDGTRLSIL.

In DNA form, the CDR3 reads TGTGCCAGCAGGGATCGGGGGGGCACTGAAGCTTTCTTT. Its translation: CASRDRGGTEAFF. The rearrangement links TRBV27 to TRBJ1-1, with D possibly TRBD1 on 5 matching bases. V lost 6 bases to trimming and J lost 4 bases, with 12 bases between them. Germline V gene data show CDR1 as MNHEY and CDR2 as SMNVEV (reference sequence). This CDR3 contains 13 residues.

The V gene is TRBV6-6, the J gene TRBJ1-5, with 7 nucleotides matching TRBD1. The junction had 9 bases not matched to a gene; V was cut back by 5 bases and J by 5 bases. Germline V lookup: CDR1 MNHNY, CDR2 SVGAGI (reference sequence). The length of the CDR3 is 15 residues. The DNA of the CDR3 is TGTGCCAGCAGTGCCACAGACAGGGAATATCAGCCCCAGCATTTT. Translation: CASSATDREYQPQHF.

The rearrangement joins TRBV7-6 to TRBJ1-2; D gene unclear. There are 15 residues in the CDR3. The germline gives CDR1 SGHVS, CDR2 FNYEAQ. V was clipped by 1 base and J by 2 bases, with 11 bases between them. In nucleotides, the CDR3 is TGTGCCAGCAGCTTAGTCTCTGGGGAGAACTATGGCTACACCTTC. Residues: CASSLVSGENYGYTF.

This chain uses TRBV7-2 with TRBJ2-1, with 13 bases that match TRBD2. V gave up 6 bases and J gave up 8 bases; unmatched junction bases: 7. This CDR3 is 15 amino acids long. Germline CDR1 is SGHTA and CDR2 is FQGNSA. In DNA form, the CDR3 reads TGTGCCAGCAGAACACTAGCGGGGGGGCTTGATGAGCAGTTCTTC. Protein: CASRTLAGGLDEQFF.

This clone has just a few counts. The V call is TRBV6-1, the J call TRBJ2-5, with TRBD1 as a possible D gene (6 bases). Trimming pared 5 bases from V and 2 bases from J, leaving 15 bases between. This CDR3 spans 15 amino acids. Germline CDR1 and CDR2: MNHNS and SASEGT. In DNA form, the CDR3 reads TGTGCCAGCAGTACCTTAGGGGGAGATCAAGAGACCCAGTACTTC. Translation gives CASSTLGGDQETQYF.